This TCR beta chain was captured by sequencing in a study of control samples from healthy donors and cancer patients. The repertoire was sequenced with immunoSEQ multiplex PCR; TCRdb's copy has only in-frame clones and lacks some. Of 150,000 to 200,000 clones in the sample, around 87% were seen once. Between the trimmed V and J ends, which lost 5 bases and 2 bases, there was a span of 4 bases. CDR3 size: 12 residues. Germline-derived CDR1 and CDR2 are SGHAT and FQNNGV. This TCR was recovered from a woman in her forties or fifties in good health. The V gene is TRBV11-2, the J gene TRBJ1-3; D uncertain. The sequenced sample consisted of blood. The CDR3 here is CASSVPGNTIYF. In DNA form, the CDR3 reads TGTGCCAGCAGCGTGCCTGGAAACACCATATATTTT.